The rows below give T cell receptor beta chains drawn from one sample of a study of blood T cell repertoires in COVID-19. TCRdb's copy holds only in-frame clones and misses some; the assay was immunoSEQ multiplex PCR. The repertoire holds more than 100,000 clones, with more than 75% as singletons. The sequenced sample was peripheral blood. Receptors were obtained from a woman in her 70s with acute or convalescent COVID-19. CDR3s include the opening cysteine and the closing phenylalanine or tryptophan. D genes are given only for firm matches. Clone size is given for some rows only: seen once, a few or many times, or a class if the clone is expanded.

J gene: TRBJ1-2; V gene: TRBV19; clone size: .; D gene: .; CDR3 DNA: TGTGCCAGTAGTGTCGATCGGGGGGCGCGCCGTGATGGCTACACCTTC; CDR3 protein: CASSVDRGARRDGYTF
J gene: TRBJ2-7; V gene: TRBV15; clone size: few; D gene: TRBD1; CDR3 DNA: TGTGCCACCAGCCCCGGACAGGGGGCGCCCCTCGGGCAGTACTTC; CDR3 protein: CATSPGQGAPLGQYF
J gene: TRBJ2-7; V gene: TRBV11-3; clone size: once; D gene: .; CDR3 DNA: TGTGCCAGCAACGCGAACGAAGGGGGTCTACTCTCCTACGAGCAGTACTTC; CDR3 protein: CASNANEGGLLSYEQYF
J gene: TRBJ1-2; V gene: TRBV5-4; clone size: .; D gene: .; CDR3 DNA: TGTGCCAGCAGCTTGGCGGGACACGGCGGTGGCTACACCTTC; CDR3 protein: CASSLAGHGGGYTF
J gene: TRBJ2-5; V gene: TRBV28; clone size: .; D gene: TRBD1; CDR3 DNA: TGTGCCAGCAGTCAATCGGGCAGGGGGCGTCTAGAGACCCAGTACTTC; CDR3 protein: CASSQSGRGRLETQYF
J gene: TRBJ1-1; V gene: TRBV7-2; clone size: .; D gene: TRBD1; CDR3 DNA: TGTGCCAGCAGCTGGGACAGGGGGGTGACGAACACTGAAGCTTTCTTT; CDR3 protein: CASSWDRGVTNTEAFF
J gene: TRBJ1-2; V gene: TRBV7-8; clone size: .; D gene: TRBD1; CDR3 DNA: TGTGCCAGCAGTTTTAAGACAGGGTATCAGGCTAACTATGGCTACACCTTC; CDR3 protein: CASSFKTGYQANYGYTF
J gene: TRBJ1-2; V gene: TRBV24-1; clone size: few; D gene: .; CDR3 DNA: TGTGCCACCAGTGACTGGAGAGAATATGGCTACACCTTC; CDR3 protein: CATSDWREYGYTF
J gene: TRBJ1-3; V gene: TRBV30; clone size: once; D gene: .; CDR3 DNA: TGTGCCTGCCCGGTCTCCGGAAACACCATATATTTT; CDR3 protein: CACPVSGNTIYF
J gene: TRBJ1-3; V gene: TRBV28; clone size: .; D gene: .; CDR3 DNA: TGTGCCAGCAGTGTCAGGATTAGCTCTGGAAACACCATATATTTT; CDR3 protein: CASSVRISSGNTIYF
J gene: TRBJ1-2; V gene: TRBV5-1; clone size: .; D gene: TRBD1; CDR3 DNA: TGCGCCAGCAGCGGTGGGTCAGGGGGCGCTTATGGCTACACCTTC; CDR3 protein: CASSGGSGGAYGYTF
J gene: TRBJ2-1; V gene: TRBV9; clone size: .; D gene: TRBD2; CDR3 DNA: TGTGCCAGCAGCGTAGGGGTAGCGGGGAGTAACAATGAGCAGTTCTTC; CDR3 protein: CASSVGVAGSNNEQFF
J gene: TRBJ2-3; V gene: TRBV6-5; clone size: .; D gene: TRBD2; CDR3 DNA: TGTGCCAGCAGTTCTAGCGGGGGCCTCCTTTCAGATACGCAGTATTTT; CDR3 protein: CASSSSGGLLSDTQYF
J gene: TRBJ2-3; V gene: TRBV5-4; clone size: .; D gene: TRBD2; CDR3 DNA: TGTGCCAGCAGCTTAAGAGCGGGGGGGTTTCCAGATACGCAGTATTTT; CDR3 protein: CASSLRAGGFPDTQYF
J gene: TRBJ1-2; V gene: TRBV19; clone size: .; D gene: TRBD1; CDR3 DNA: TGTGCCAGTAGTACGCGGACAGGACGAAACTATGGCTACACCTTC; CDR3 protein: CASSTRTGRNYGYTF
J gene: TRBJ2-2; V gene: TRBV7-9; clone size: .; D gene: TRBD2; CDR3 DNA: TGTGCCAGCAGCTTGGGGCCGGGACTAAAACCCACCGGGGAGCTGTTTTTT; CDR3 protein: CASSLGPGLKPTGELFF
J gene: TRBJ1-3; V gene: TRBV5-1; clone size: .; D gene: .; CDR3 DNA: TGCGCCAGCAGCTCTTTTGTGGGAAACACCATATATTTT; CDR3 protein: CASSSFVGNTIYF
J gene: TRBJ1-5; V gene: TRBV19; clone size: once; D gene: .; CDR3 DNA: TGTGCCAGTAGTATGCGGGCCGGGGGCAATCAGCCCCAGCATTTT; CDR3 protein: CASSMRAGGNQPQHF
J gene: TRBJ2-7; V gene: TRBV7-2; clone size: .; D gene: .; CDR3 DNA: TGTGCCAGCAGCTCTTCCACGGGAGGGGGCGCCGCCTACGAGCAGTACTTC; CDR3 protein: CASSSSTGGGAAYEQYF
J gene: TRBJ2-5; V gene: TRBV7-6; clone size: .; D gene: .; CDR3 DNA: TGTGCCAGCAGCTTAGAAGCAGGGCTCCAAGAGACCCAGTACTTC; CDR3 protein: CASSLEAGLQETQYF
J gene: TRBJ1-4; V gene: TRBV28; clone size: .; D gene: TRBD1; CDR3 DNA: TGTGCCAGCAGTTTCTACAGGGGGAGTTCGGCAACTAATGAAAAACTGTTTTTT; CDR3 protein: CASSFYRGSSATNEKLFF
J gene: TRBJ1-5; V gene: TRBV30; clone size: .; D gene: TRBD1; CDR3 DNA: TGTGCCTGGAGTATAGGGGGCGGTCAGCCCCAGCATTTT; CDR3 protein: CAWSIGGGQPQHF
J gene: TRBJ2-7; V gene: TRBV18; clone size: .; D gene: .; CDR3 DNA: TGTGCCAGCACCCAACAGGGTCGAAGTGAGCAGTACTTC; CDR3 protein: CASTQQGRSEQYF
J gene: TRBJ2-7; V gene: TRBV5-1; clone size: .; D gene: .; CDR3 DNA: TGCGCCAGCAGCTTGTCGGGTGGGGGGGCCCACGAGCAGTACTTC; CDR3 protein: CASSLSGGGAHEQYF
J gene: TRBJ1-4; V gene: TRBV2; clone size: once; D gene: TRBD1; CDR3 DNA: TGTGCCAGCAGCTATACCGGGACAGGGGCGAAACTGTTTTTT; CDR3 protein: CASSYTGTGAKLFF
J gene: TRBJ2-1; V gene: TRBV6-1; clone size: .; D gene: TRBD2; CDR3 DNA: TGTGCCAGCAGGATAGCGGGACGATACAATGAGCAGTTCTTC; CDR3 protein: CASRIAGRYNEQFF
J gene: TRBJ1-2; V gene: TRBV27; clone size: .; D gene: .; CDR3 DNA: TGTGCCAGCAGTTTATCCCGTCCGACAAATGGCTACACCTTC; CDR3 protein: CASSLSRPTNGYTF
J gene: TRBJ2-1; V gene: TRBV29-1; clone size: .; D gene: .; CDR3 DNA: TGCAGCGCGCAACCCTCCGGGACACGTTCCTACAATGAGCAGTTCTTC; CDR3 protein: CSAQPSGTRSYNEQFF
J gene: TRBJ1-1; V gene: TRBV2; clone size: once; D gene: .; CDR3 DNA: TGTGCCAGCAGTGATGGGCCCGGGGGTAACACTGAAGCTTTCTTT; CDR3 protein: CASSDGPGGNTEAFF
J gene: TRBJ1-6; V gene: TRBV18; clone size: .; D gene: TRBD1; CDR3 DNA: TGTGCCAGCTCGCCAGGGACAGCTAATTCACCCCTCCACTTT; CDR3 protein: CASSPGTANSPLHF
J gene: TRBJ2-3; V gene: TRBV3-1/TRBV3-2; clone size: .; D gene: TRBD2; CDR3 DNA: TGTGCCAGCAGCCAAGGTTACCTAGCGGGGGGGAGCACAGATACGCAGTATTTT; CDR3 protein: CASSQGYLAGGSTDTQYF
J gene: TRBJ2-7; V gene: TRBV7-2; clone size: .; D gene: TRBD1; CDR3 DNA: TGTGCCAGCAGCTTAGATTTCGTTCGGGACAGGGAAGGCTACGAGCAGTACTTC; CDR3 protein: CASSLDFVRDREGYEQYF
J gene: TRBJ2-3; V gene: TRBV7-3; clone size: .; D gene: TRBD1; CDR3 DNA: TGTGCCAGCAGCTTAGTGGGACAGGAGGGGGATACGCAGTATTTT; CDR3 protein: CASSLVGQEGDTQYF
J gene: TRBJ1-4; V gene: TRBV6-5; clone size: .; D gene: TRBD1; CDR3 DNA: TGTGCCAGCCAAGCCGGACAGGGGGTTGAAAAACTGTTTTTT; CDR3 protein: CASQAGQGVEKLFF
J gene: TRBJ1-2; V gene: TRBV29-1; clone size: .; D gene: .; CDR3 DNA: TGCAGCGTTGCCGACACAAACTATGGCTACACCTTC; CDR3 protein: CSVADTNYGYTF
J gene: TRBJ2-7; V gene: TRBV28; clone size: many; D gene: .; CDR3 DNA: TGTGCCAGCAGCCAGCCGGGACAAAGGATCTACGAGCAGTACTTC; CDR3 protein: CASSQPGQRIYEQYF
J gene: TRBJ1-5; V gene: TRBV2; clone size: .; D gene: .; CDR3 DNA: TGTGCCAGCAGGGGAGGGGCAACCCGGCCCCAGCATTTT; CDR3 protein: CASRGGATRPQHF
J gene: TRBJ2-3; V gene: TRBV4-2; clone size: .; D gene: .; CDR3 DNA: TGTGCCAGCAGCCAAACACGGGACTCCTTCACCCCAGATACGCAGTATTTT; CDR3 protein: CASSQTRDSFTPDTQYF
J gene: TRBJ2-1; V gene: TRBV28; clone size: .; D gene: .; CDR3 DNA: TGTGCCAGCAGATGGAGTAATGAGCAGTTCTTC; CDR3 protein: CASRWSNEQFF
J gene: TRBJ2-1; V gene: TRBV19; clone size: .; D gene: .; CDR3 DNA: TGTGCCAGTAGCGAACTAGCCTCGAATGAGCAGTTCTTC; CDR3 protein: CASSELASNEQFF
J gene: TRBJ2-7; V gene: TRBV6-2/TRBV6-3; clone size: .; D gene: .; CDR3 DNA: TGTGCCAGCAGTTACTTAATGGGGGGCTACGAGCAGTACTTC; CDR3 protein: CASSYLMGGYEQYF
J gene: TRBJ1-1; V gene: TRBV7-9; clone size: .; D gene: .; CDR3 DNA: TGTGCCAGCAGCTCCTCCGCCGGGGTGTGGGCTGAAGCTTTCTTT; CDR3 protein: CASSSSAGVWAEAFF
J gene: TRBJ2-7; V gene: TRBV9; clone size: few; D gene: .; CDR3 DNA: TGTGCCAGCGGTGGTTCCCCGGAGCCCTACGAGCAGTACTTC; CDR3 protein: CASGGSPEPYEQYF
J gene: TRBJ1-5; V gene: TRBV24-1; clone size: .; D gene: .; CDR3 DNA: TGTGCCACCAGTGGAAACACAGGGAATCAGCCCCAGCATTTT; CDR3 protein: CATSGNTGNQPQHF
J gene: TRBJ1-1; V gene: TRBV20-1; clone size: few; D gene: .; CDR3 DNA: TGCAGTCGGGGGAGGATCACTGAAGCTTTCTTT; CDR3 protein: CSRGRITEAFF
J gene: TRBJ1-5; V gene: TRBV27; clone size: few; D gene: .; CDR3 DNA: TGTGCCAGCAGCCTCAAGGCAGGGGTTAGCAATCAGCCCCAGCATTTT; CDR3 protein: CASSLKAGVSNQPQHF